This T cell receptor (beta chain) was sequenced for a study of PD-L1 blockade in urothelial cancer. On the study more broadly: Blood samples had a median of 141,255 T cells, 75,000 to 90,000 unique TCRs, and clonality 0.08 to 0.09.

Each PCR had synthetic TCR analog templates added to it as a spike-in. The data were produced by immunoSEQ multiplex PCR, yet TCRdb's version contains in-frame clones alone and is incomplete. The sample carries about 38,000 clones, 90% recorded once. Urothelial carcinoma affected the patients, and it was locally advanced or metastatic. Each patient gave between 1 and 8 samples, pretreatment and on-treatment. The CDR3 has 15 amino acids. From germline, CDR1 is MGHDK and CDR2 SYGVNS. V gave up 3 bases and J gave up 10 bases; unmatched junction bases: 9. The sequence was obtained from a man between 65 and 80 years old with urothelial cancer. The sample in question was PBMCs, obtained around atezolizumab (anti-PD-L1) treatment. The gene calls are TRBV25-1 and TRBJ2-3; 11 bases match TRBD2. The CDR3 DNA reads TGTGCCAGCAGTGAGCTAGTAGCGGGAGGGAGGCCGCAGTATTTT. Its translation: CASSELVAGGRPQYF.